These 2 T cell receptor beta chains were sequenced from one sample in a study of blood T cell repertoires in COVID-19. Sequencing used immunoSEQ multiplex PCR; TCRdb keeps in-frame clones, though not all of them. Here the sample spans some 48,000 clones, approximately 90% being singletons. The material sequenced was peripheral blood. The receptors shown here come from a woman over 75 with acute or convalescent COVID-19.

The V gene is TRBV5-1, the J gene TRBJ2-3; D gene unclear. There are 16 residues in the CDR3. Trimming pared 0 bases from V and 2 bases from J, leaving 13 bases between. The germline gives CDR1 SGHRS, CDR2 YFSETQ. CDR3 loop: CASSLGVSGITDTQYF. In DNA form, the CDR3 reads TGCGCCAGCAGCTTGGGGGTATCAGGTATCACAGATACGCAGTATTTT. The whole variable domain, remainder taken from reference TRBV5-1 and TRBJ2-3, is KAGVTQTPRYLIKTRGQQVTLSCSPISGHRSVSWYQQTPGQGLQFLFEYFSETQRNKGNFPGRFSGRQFSNSRSEMNVSTLELGDSALYLCASSLGVSGITDTQYFGPGTRLTVL.

The rearrangement joins TRBV12-3 or TRBV12-4 to TRBJ2-7, with D possibly being TRBD2 (7 bases). There are 13 residues in the CDR3. V lost 6 bases and J 2 bases, leaving 11 bases between the germline ends. The CDR3 bases are TGTGCCAGCAGCTTGGGGGGGCCCTACGAGCAGTACGTC. Translating gives CASSLGGPYEQYV.